This note documents a single TCR beta chain sequence. This sample is part of a study of shared clonotypes between healthy human individuals. Study-level information: The study used three CD4 naive, three CD4 memory, two CD8 naive and one CD8 memory plate per donor.

The material for each subset, its genomic DNA, was split evenly across several immunoSEQ plates. Sorted-subset replicate PCRs used roughly 210 ng of genomic DNA. This amount corresponded to 25,000 to 30,000 T cell genomes. Libraries were prepared by immunoSEQ multiplex PCR; TCRdb keeps only in-frame clonotypes and omits some of them. The sample holds roughly 530,000 clones, about 95% seen once. Trimming stripped 5 bases from V and 1 base from J, with 11 bases between. The germline V gene has CDR1 SNHLY and CDR2 FYNNEI. The CDR3 has 14 residues. The chain combines TRBV2 with TRBJ1-2, with D possibly matching TRBD1 (6 bases). The TCR was taken from a young woman in good health. Sequencing input: naive CD4+ T cells sorted from blood. Subset in this sample: CD45RA+ positively selected. CDR3 coding DNA: TGTGCCAGCAGTATGCAGGGGAATAACTATGGCTACACCTTC. This translates into CASSMQGNNYGYTF.